These 7 T cell receptor beta chains originate from one sample sequenced in a study of patients and donors after allogeneic stem cell transplantation. One entry per CDR3 protein, called by TCRdb with MiXCR from the RT-PCR reads. This table holds some 200,000 distinct CDR3 sequences, approximately 41% found once. Sequencing was carried out using blood, either unsorted or a sorted T cell fraction (not recorded which). All receptors derive from a human donor who was either an allogeneic HSCT recipient or a stem cell or donor lymphocyte infusion donor (not recorded which). It is not recorded whose cells these are; they may come from a transplant donor.

This clonotype occurred a few times. This chain uses TRBV5-6 with TRBJ1-2; D is unclear. Trimming shortened V by 2 bases and J by 7 bases, and 15 bases separated the two germline ends. The V gene's germline CDR1 is SGHDT and CDR2 YYEEEE. The CDR3 is 14 amino acids. This CDR3 reads CASSFLHGPFGYTF. CDR3 DNA sequence: TGTGCCAGCAGCTTCCTCCACGGACCCTTTGGCTACACCTTC.

CDR3 region: CASSLRQGVENTEAFF. The CDR3 coding sequence is TGTGCCAGCAGCCTCAGACAGGGGGTGGAGAACACTGAAGCTTTCTTT. The V and J genes are TRBV7-2 and TRBJ1-1; the match to TRBD1 covers 9 bases. The CDR3 spans 16 residues. V was clipped by 5 bases and J by 1 base; unmatched bases: 8. The germline CDR1 and CDR2 sequences are SGHTA and FQGNSA. Variable domain in full (rest from reference TRBV7-2 and TRBJ1-1): GAGVSQSPSNKVTEKGKDVELRCDPISGHTALYWYRQSLGQGLEFLIYFQGNSAPDKSGLPSDRFSAERTGGSVSTLTIQRTQQEDSAVYLCASSLRQGVENTEAFFGQGTRLTVV.

The J gene is TRBJ2-3, the V gene TRBV15; perhaps TRBD2 as D (5 bases). The V end lost 1 base, the J end lost 4 bases, and 12 bases lay between the germline ends. The germline V gene has CDR1 LNHNV and CDR2 YYDKDF (reference sequence). The CDR3 is 15 residues long. CDR3 in DNA: TGTGCCACCAGCAGAGCTGGAGGTAGCGCAGATACGCAGTATTTT. It codes for CATSRAGGSADTQYF.

The J gene is TRBJ2-7, the V gene TRBV5-4; maybe TRBD1 (6 bases). This CDR3 is 15 amino acids long. The germline V gene has CDR1 SGHNT and CDR2 YYREEE (reference sequence). V was clipped by 5 bases and J by 2 bases, with 17 bases between them. CDR3 DNA: TGTGCCAGCAGATATGCACAGGGTCGGGCCTACGAGCAGTACTTC. This codes for CASRYAQGRAYEQYF.

This clonotype was seen a handful of times. The V call is TRBV7-9, the J call TRBJ2-5; D gene uncertain. This CDR3 is 14 amino acids long. Germline V gene data show CDR1 as SEHNR and CDR2 as FQNEAQ (reference sequence). V was clipped by 0 bases and J by 3 bases, with 8 bases between them. The CDR3 sequence is CASSLALQEETQYF. DNA for the CDR3: TGTGCCAGCAGCTTAGCGCTCCAGGAAGAGACCCAGTACTTC.

V and J are TRBV3-1 and TRBJ2-5; 7 bases line up with TRBD1. With 0 bases clipped from V and 4 bases from J, the junction kept 5 bases outside the gene matches. This CDR3 comprises 15 residues. Germline CDR1 is LGHDT and CDR2 is YNNKEL (reference sequence). The CDR3 loop reads CASSQEPAGGETQYF. The DNA of the CDR3 is TGTGCCAGCAGCCAAGAACCGGCAGGGGGAGAGACCCAGTACTTC.

V and J are TRBV6-6 and TRBJ1-2; 8 bases align to TRBD1. With V trimmed by 4 bases and J by 4 bases, 5 bases remained unmatched. The CDR3 sequence is 14 residues long. Germline CDR1 is MNHNY and CDR2 is SVGAGI (reference sequence). CDR3 sequence reads: CASSLGQASYGYTF. CDR3 nucleotides: TGTGCCAGCAGTTTGGGACAGGCGAGCTATGGCTACACCTTC.